This TCR beta chain appears in the sequencing data of a study of shared clonotypes between healthy human individuals. Clones were sequenced by immunoSEQ multiplex PCR, and TCRdb holds only the in-frame ones, with some missing. The sample records over a million clones, roughly 70% being singletons. General observations from the study: Sampling involved blood alone; tissue repertoires likely differ.

The CDR3 sequence is 13 residues long. Germline V CDR1 and CDR2: MNHNS, SASEGT. V was pared by 5 bases and J by 0 bases, with 7 bases between. To note about this clone: Its specificity is not known.

Sequences were obtained from memory CD4+ T cells sorted from blood. The subset was: CD45RA-negative fraction. The sequence was obtained from a man in his late teens or twenties in good health. The chain employs TRBV6-1 and TRBJ1-1, with D unclear. CDR3 amino acids: CASSSTVNTEAFF. CDR3 nucleotide sequence: TGTGCCAGCAGTTCGACGGTGAACACTGAAGCTTTCTTT.